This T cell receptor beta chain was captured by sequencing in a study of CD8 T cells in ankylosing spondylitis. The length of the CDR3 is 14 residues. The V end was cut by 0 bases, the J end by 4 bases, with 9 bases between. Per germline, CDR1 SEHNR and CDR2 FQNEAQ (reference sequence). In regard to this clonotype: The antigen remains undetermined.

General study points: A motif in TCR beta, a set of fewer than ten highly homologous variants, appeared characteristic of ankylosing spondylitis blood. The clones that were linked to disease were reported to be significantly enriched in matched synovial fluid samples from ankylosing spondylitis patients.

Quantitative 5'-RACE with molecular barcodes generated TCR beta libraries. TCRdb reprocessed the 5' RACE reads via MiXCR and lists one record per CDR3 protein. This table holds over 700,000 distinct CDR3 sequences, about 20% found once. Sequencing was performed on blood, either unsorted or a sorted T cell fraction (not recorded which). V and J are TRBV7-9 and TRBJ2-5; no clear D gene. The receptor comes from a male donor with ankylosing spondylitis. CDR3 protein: CASSLARERETQYF. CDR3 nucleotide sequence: TGTGCCAGCAGCTTAGCTCGAGAACGAGAGACCCAGTACTTC.